One and the same sample provided the 9 T cell receptor beta chains below, sequenced in a study of blood T cell repertoires in COVID-19. Profiled with immunoSEQ multiplex PCR; TCRdb holds only in-frame clones, not every one. The data contain some 200,000 clones, about 86% of them singletons. Sequenced sample: peripheral blood. These receptors were taken from a woman aged 60-70 years with COVID-19, enrolled during active disease.

The chain uses TRBV7-6 and TRBJ2-7; 8 positions agree with TRBD1. Germline CDR1 and CDR2: SGHVS and FNYEAQ. With V trimmed by 1 base and J by 6 bases, 14 bases remained unmatched. CDR3 size: 17 residues. CDR3 nucleotide sequence: TGTGCCAGCAGCTTAGTCCTTGGTGACAGGGGTCTAGTCGAGCAGTACTTC. Translated: CASSLVLGDRGLVEQYF.

This chain connects TRBV5-1 to TRBJ1-1; possible D gene TRBD1, 6 bases. The V and J ends lost 4 bases and 0 bases respectively, with 13 bases between them. The CDR3 totals 15 residues. Germline lookup yields CDR1 SGHRS and CDR2 YFSETQ. The CDR3 DNA follows: TGCGCCAGCAGCCGAACGGGACAATTGAACACTGAAGCTTTCTTT. It encodes CASSRTGQLNTEAFF. The variable domain in full, with the rest retrieved from reference TRBV5-1 and TRBJ1-1, is KAGVTQTPRYLIKTRGQQVTLSCSPISGHRSVSWYQQTPGQGLQFLFEYFSETQRNKGNFPGRFSGRQFSNSRSEMNVSTLELGDSALYLCASSRTGQLNTEAFFGQGTRLTVV.

The V gene is TRBV10-3, the J gene TRBJ1-2, with TRBD1 matching over 9 bases. V lost 7 bases, J lost 2 bases, and 5 bases stayed unmatched. CDR1 and CDR2 from the germline V gene are ENHRY and SYGVKD. The CDR3 extends over 14 amino acids. CDR3 sequence reads: CAINKDRGNYGYTF. The CDR3 DNA sequence: TGTGCCATCAATAAAGACAGGGGGAACTATGGCTACACCTTC.

The CDR3 is CASSFNARRTNEKLFF. CDR3 DNA sequence: TGTGCCAGCAGTTTTAACGCGAGGAGAACTAATGAAAAACTGTTTTTT. The J gene is TRBJ1-4, the V gene TRBV7-2; unclear D gene. This CDR3 is 16 amino acids long. Trimming stripped 6 bases from V and 1 base from J, with 15 bases between. Germline assignment: CDR1 SGHTA and CDR2 FQGNSA.

CDR3: CASSIGTLNSPLHF. The CDR3 DNA is TGTGCCAGTAGTATCGGGACACTCAATTCACCCCTCCACTTT. This sequence joins TRBV19 and TRBJ1-6; weak D call: TRBD1 (6 bases). CDR3 length equals 14 residues. CDR1 is LNHDA, CDR2 SQIVND, per germline (reference sequence). The V gene lost 3 bases and the J gene lost 7 bases, with 10 bases spanning the gap. Variable domain in full (rest from reference TRBV19 and TRBJ1-6): DGGITQSPKYLFRKEGQNVTLSCEQNLNHDAMYWYRQDPGQGLRLIYYSQIVNDFQKGDIAEGYSVSREKKESFPLTVTSAQKNPTAFYLCASSIGTLNSPLHFGNGTRLTVT.

The gene calls are TRBV3-1 (or the pseudogene TRBV3-2) and TRBJ1-2; 8 bases are shared with TRBD1. The germline CDR1 and CDR2 sequences are LGHDT and YNNKEL (reference sequence). The CDR3 spans 14 residues. V lost 4 bases and J lost 7; bases outside the gene matches: 8. CDR3 sequence: CASSRDQGARGYTF. DNA for the CDR3: TGTGCCAGCAGCCGAGATCAGGGGGCGCGTGGCTACACCTTC.

Only one count was recorded for this clone. The chain couples TRBV19 to TRBJ2-7; 10 nucleotides align to TRBD2. J lost 0 bases, V lost 6 bases, and 2 bases had no gene match. The CDR3 extends over 14 amino acids. Germline V gives CDR1 LNHDA, CDR2 SQIVND (reference sequence). In nucleotides, the CDR3 is TGTGCCAGTAGGAGGACTAGCGGCTCCTACGAGCAGTACTTC. Protein product: CASRRTSGSYEQYF.

V gene TRBV2 combines with J gene TRBJ1-2; D is perhaps TRBD1 (5 bases). The V end was cut by 6 bases, the J end by 7 bases, with 12 bases between. This CDR3 spans 12 amino acids. Germline lookup yields CDR1 SNHLY and CDR2 FYNNEI. The CDR3 DNA reads TGTGCCAGCAGCGACAGTACAAGTGGCTACACCTTC. Translation gives CASSDSTSGYTF.

V is TRBV7-2 and J is TRBJ2-2, with D hard to call. CDR3 length: 14 residues. V was cut by 0 bases and J by 7 bases, with 9 bases left in between. CDR1 SGHTA and CDR2 FQGNSA come from the germline V gene. This CDR3 reads CASSLANSGGELFF. The DNA for the CDR3 is TGTGCCAGCAGCTTAGCAAACAGTGGCGGGGAGCTGTTTTTT. Drawing the rest from reference TRBV7-2 and TRBJ2-2, the complete variable domain is GAGVSQSPSNKVTEKGKDVELRCDPISGHTALYWYRQSLGQGLEFLIYFQGNSAPDKSGLPSDRFSAERTGGSVSTLTIQRTQQEDSAVYLCASSLANSGGELFFGEGSRLTVL.